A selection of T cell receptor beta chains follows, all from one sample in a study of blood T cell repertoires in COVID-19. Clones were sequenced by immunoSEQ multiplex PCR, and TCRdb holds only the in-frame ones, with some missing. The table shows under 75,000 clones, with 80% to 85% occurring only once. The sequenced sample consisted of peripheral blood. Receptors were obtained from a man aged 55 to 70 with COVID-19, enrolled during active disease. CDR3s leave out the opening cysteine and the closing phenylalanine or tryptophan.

ASSYSTGVYEQY | TRBJ2-7 | 12 | TRBV6-5
ASSVAGEGNSPLH | TRBJ1-6 | 13 | TRBV9
ASSQNPGTSTDTQY | TRBJ2-3 | 14 | TRBV18
ASSYSSGWTEAF | TRBJ1-1 | 12 | TRBV6-5
ASRTSGNDHEQY | TRBJ2-7 | 12 | TRBV10-2
ASSPGLAGGVEQY | TRBJ2-3 | 13 | TRBV5-4
ASSRQTGTSGTKGFYEQF | TRBJ2-1 | 18 | TRBV6-6
AWSITTGSTEAF | TRBJ1-1 | 12 | TRBV30
ASSDRRNTIY | TRBJ1-3 | 10 | TRBV19
ASSPRAQETQY | TRBJ2-5 | 11 | TRBV6-5
ASRPDRNNEQF | TRBJ2-1 | 11 | TRBV2
ASSLAGTDNQPQH | TRBJ1-5 | 13 | TRBV7-9